Included here is one T cell receptor (beta chain) sequence, with context. Its target is unknown. Sequenced by immunoSEQ multiplex PCR; TCRdb stores in-frame clones only, minus some. Among approximately 1.5 million clones listed, approximately 98.5% were seen once. The sample comes from a study of shared clonotypes between healthy human individuals. Background on the study: Per-donor plates numbered three CD4 naive, three CD4 memory, two CD8 naive and one CD8 memory.

Whole-study findings and limits: Sharing across several donors was seen in 4% to 5% of naive CD4 clonotypes.

The specimen sequenced was naive CD4+ T cells sorted from blood. Subset denoted: CD45RA+ positively selected. The clonotype comes from a young man in good health.

CDR3 bases: TGTGCCAGCCGGCTTAGAGGGACCGCTACTTTTATGAACACTGAAGCTTTCTTT. Its protein product is CASRLRGTATFMNTEAFF. The V and J genes are TRBV27 and TRBJ1-1; possible D gene TRBD1, 5 bases. V shed 8 bases and J shed 0 bases, with 25 bases lying between them. The CDR3 has 18 residues. Per germline, CDR1 MNHEY and CDR2 SMNVEV (reference sequence).